The source of this TCR delta chain is a study of gamma-delta T cells after stem cell transplantation. This clone qualifies as large (0.1 to 1%). With 1 base clipped from V and 2 bases from J, the junction kept 32 bases outside the gene matches. This CDR3 has 25 amino acids. Germline CDR1 reads TSWWSYY; CDR2 reads QGS. TCRdb re-processed the RT-PCR reads using CATT. The sample carries about 1,300 delta-chain clones, around 4.9% recorded once. J is TRDJ1 and V is TRDV1; 9 bases map to TRDD2. This receptor was identified in a human donor. It is not recorded whose cells these are; they may come from a transplant donor. Sequenced: gamma-delta T cells. The CDR3 loop reads CALGEPYPFLQDRIHILGATDKLIF. CDR3 DNA sequence: TGTGCTCTTGGGGAACCCTATCCCTTCCTACAAGATCGAATACACATTCTGGGGGCGACCGATAAACTCATCTTT.